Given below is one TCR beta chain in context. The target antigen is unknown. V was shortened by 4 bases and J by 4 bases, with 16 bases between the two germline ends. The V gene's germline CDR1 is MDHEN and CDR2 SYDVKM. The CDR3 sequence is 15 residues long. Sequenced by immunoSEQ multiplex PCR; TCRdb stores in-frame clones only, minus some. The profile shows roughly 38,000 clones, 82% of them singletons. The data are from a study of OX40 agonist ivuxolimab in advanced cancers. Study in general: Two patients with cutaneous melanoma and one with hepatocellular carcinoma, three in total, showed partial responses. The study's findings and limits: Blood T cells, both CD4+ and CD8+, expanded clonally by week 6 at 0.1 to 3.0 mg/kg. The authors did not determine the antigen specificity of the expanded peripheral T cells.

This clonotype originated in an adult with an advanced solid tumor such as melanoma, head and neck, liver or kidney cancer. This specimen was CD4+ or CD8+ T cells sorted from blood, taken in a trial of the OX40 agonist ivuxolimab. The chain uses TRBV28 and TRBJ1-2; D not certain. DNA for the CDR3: TGTGCCAGCAGTTCCTCGAGCAGAGACCTCTATGGCTACACCTTC. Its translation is CASSSSSRDLYGYTF.